This T cell receptor (beta chain) came from a study of T cells expressing NK-cell markers. The CDR3 contains 14 residues. CDR1 and CDR2 from the germline V gene are WSHSY and SAAADI. TCRdb reprocessed the 5' RACE reads, keeping one entry per CDR3 protein, no DNA. The sample includes about 550,000 distinct CDR3 sequences. The rearrangement links TRBV10-2 to TRBJ2-7; checking the TCRdb D call of TRBD2 is not possible without DNA. The clonotype was recovered from a man aged 18 to 30 in good health. Sequenced input: blood T cells: a sorted CD56 or NKG2C T cell subset, CD4+ or CD8+ T cells, or bulk PBMC T cells (not recorded which). The CDR3 loop reads CASRSAGGPHEQYF.